These T cell receptor beta chains were read from a single sample in a study of long-term antiretroviral therapy in people with HIV. Assay used: immunoSEQ multiplex PCR; TCRdb lists only in-frame clones, some missing. The table includes tens of thousands of clones, about nine tenths detected once. The source material was unsorted PBMCs, sampled 5 to 5.5 years after starting antiretroviral therapy. These receptors were taken from a woman between 40 and 55 years old with HIV. Each CDR3 is given with its conserved first and last residue. The D gene is left open where the match is weak. The listing skips clone size in some rows; elsewhere it reads once, few, many or a size class.

>TRBD1|TRBJ2-3|TRBV7-2|few
TGTGCCAGCAGCCTGACAGGGATGGGCACAGATACGCAGTATTTT
CASSLTGMGTDTQYF
>.|TRBJ2-7|TRBV5-6|.
TGTGCCAGCAGCTTCGGGCAGGCCTACGAGCAGTACTTC
CASSFGQAYEQYF
>TRBD2|TRBJ2-1|TRBV10-1|.
TGCGCCAGCAGTGAGTCGATACTAGCGGGCAATGAGCAGTTCTTC
CASSESILAGNEQFF
>.|TRBJ1-4|TRBV10-3|.
TGTGCCATCAGTGACCACAGGGTAGAAGGTGAAAAACTGTTTTTT
CAISDHRVEGEKLFF
>.|TRBJ2-7|TRBV5-1|.
TGCGCCAGCAGGCCCCTCGATAGGGGTCCCTACGAGCAGTACTTC
CASRPLDRGPYEQYF
>TRBD1|TRBJ1-6|TRBV5-6|.
TGTGCCAGCAGCTTTACCGGGACAGTAGATTCACCCCTCCACTTT
CASSFTGTVDSPLHF
>TRBD2|TRBJ2-3|TRBV5-1|.
TGCGCCAGCAGGGACCTAGCGGGTACCGATACGCAGTATTTT
CASRDLAGTDTQYF
>.|TRBJ1-5|TRBV5-8|.
TGTGCCAGCAGCCCGACAGGCGTGAGCAATCAGCCCCAGCATTTT
CASSPTGVSNQPQHF
>.|TRBJ1-4|TRBV9|few
TGTGCCAGCAGCGCCGGTCCTAATGAAAAACTGTTTTTT
CASSAGPNEKLFF
>.|TRBJ2-3|TRBV2|.
TGTGCCGTGCAGGCTCGGCTCTCTAGCACAGATACGCAGTATTTT
CAVQARLSSTDTQYF
>.|TRBJ2-2|TRBV7-8|once
TGTGCCAGCAGCCCTAGGGGCGGGGTGGCCGGGGAGCTGTTTTTT
CASSPRGGVAGELFF
>.|TRBJ1-4|TRBV2|.
TGTGCCAGCAGTGAAGCGCTTCTTCGTCAGAGAAATGAAAAACTGTTTTTT
CASSEALLRQRNEKLFF
>TRBD2|TRBJ2-1|TRBV18|.
TGTGCCAGCTCACCACAGCTAGCGGGCCCACCGGGTGAGCAGTTCTTC
CASSPQLAGPPGEQFF
>.|TRBJ2-6|TRBV29-1|.
TGCAGCGTTGTACTGGAAGGCGGGTACTCTGGGGCCAACGTCCTGACTTTC
CSVVLEGGYSGANVLTF
>TRBD1|TRBJ2-5|TRBV5-1|.
TGCGCCAGCGGCCCTAGGACAGGGGAGACCCAGTACTTC
CASGPRTGETQYF
>TRBD2|TRBJ2-7|TRBV10-2|.
TGCGCCAGCAGTCTAGATCTAGCGGCGGCCTACGAGCAGTACTTC
CASSLDLAAAYEQYF
>.|TRBJ2-1|TRBV7-2|.
TGTGCCAGCAGCTTAGTAAGCACTCTCTACAATGAGCAGTTCTTC
CASSLVSTLYNEQFF
>TRBD1|TRBJ1-5|TRBV19|.
TGTGCCAGTGCTTGGGACAGGAGGGGAACTAGCAATCAGCCCCAGCATTTT
CASAWDRRGTSNQPQHF
>.|TRBJ1-1|TRBV6-6|.
TGTGCCAGCAGTTCCTACGGGGGCGAGGACACTGAAGCTTTCTTT
CASSSYGGEDTEAFF
>TRBD1|TRBJ1-1|TRBV7-9|.
TGTGCCAGCAGTTTAGCAGGGACAGGGAGCGCTGAAGCTTTCTTT
CASSLAGTGSAEAFF
>.|TRBJ1-1|TRBV6-5|.
TGTGCCAGCAGTCGGGGCAGCACTGAAGCTTTCTTT
CASSRGSTEAFF
>.|TRBJ2-3|TRBV5-1|.
TGCGCCAGCAGCTTGGTTCTTTCTAGCACAGATACGCAGTATTTT
CASSLVLSSTDTQYF
>.|TRBJ2-7|TRBV11-3|once
TGTGCCAGCAGCCGCAGCCGCCGAGGGGGAGCGAACCCATTCGGCCACGAGCAGTACTTC
CASSRSRRGGANPFGHEQYF